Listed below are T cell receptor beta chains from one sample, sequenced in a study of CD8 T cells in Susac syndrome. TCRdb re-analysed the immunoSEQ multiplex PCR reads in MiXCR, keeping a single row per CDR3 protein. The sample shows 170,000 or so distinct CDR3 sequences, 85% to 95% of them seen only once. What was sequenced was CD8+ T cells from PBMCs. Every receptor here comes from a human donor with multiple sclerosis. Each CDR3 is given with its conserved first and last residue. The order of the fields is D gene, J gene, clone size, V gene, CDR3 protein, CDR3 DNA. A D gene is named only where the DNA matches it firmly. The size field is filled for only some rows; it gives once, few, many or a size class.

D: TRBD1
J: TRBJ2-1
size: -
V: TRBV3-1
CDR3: CASSEGQVSYNEQFF
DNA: TGTGCCAGCAGCGAGGGACAGGTGTCCTACAATGAGCAGTTCTTC

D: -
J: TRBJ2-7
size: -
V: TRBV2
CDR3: CASSEGHRTYEQYF
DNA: TGTGCCAGCAGTGAGGGACATAGGACCTACGAGCAGTACTTC

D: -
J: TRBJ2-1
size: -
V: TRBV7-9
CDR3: CASGGGTSHEQFF
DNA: TGTGCCAGCGGTGGCGGGACCAGTCATGAGCAGTTCTTC

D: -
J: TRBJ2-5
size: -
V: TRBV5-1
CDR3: CASSPWGIQETQYF
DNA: TGCGCCAGCAGCCCATGGGGGATCCAAGAGACCCAGTACTTC

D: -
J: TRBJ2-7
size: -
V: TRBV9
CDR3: CASSVGGDQQYF
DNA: TGTGCCAGCAGCGTAGGGGGGGATCAGCAGTACTTC

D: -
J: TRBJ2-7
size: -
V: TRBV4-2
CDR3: CASTGDQTGYEQYF
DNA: TGTGCCAGCACGGGGGACCAGACGGGCTACGAGCAGTACTTC

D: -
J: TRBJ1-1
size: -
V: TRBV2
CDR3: CASSEYEINTEAFF
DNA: TGTGCCAGCAGTGAATATGAAATCAACACTGAAGCTTTCTTT

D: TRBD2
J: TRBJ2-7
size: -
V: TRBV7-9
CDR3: CASSLGLAGVVNEQYF
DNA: TGTGCCAGCAGTTTGGGACTAGCGGGAGTCGTTAACGAGCAGTACTTC

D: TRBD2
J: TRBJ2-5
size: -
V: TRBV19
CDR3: CASRTTSGKGIQYF
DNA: TGTGCCAGTAGGACGACTAGCGGGAAAGGGATCCAGTACTTC

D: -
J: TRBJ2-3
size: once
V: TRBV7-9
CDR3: CASSPTGTDTQYF
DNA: TGTGCCAGCAGCCCAACGGGCACAGATACGCAGTATTTT

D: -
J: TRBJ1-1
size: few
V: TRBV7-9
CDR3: CASRDRLNTEAFF
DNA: TGTGCCAGCCGAGACAGGCTGAACACTGAAGCTTTCTTT

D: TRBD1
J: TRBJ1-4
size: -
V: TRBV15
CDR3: CATSSTGTGVPWTNEKLFF
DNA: TGTGCCACCAGCTCTACCGGGACAGGGGTGCCCTGGACTAATGAAAAACTGTTTTTT

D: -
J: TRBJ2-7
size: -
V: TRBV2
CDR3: CASSEYNAYEQYF
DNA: TGTGCCAGCAGTGAATACAACGCCTACGAGCAGTACTTC

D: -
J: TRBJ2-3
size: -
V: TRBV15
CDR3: CATSSRPPDTQYF
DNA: TGTGCCACCAGCTCGAGACCCCCGGATACGCAGTATTTT

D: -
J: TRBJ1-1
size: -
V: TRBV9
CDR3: CASSVGHSTEAFF
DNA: TGTGCCAGCAGCGTGGGTCATTCCACTGAAGCTTTTTTT

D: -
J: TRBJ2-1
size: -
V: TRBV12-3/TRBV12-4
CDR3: CASVSGSYSNEQFF
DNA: TGTGCCAGCGTGTCCGGGTCCTACTCTAATGAGCAGTTCTTC

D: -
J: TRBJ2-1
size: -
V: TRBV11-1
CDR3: CASSLVFQDNEQFF
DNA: TGTGCCAGCAGCTTAGTATTCCAGGACAATGAGCAGTTCTTC

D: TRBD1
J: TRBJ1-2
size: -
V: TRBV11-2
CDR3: CASSPGTGGALAYGYTF
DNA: TGTGCCAGCAGCCCTGGGACAGGGGGGGCTTTGGCCTATGGCTACACCTTC

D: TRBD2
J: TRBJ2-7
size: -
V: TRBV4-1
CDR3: CASSQEGTSGTYHEQYF
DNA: TGCGCCAGCAGCCAAGAAGGGACTAGCGGGACCTACCACGAGCAGTACTTC

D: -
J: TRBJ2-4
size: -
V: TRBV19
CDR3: CAIGTRGSNIQYF
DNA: TGTGCCATTGGAACCAGGGGCTCAAACATTCAGTACTTC

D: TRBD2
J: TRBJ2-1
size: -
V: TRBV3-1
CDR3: CASSPLAGGDGNEQFF
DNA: TGTGCCAGCAGCCCTCTAGCGGGAGGGGACGGCAATGAGCAGTTCTTC

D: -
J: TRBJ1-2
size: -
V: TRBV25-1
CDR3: CASSGLGDYYGYTF
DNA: TGTGCCAGCAGTGGGCTTGGGGACTACTATGGCTACACCTTC

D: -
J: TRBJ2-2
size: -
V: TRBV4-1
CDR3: CASSQAPGPTTGELFF
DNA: TGCGCCAGCAGCCAAGCCCCGGGGCCGACCACCGGGGAGCTGTTTTTT

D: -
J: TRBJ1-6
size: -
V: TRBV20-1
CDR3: CSARTIGAGDNSPLHF
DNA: TGCAGTGCTAGAACTATTGGGGCGGGTGATAATTCACCCCTCCACTTT

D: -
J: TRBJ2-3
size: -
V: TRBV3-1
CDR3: CASSQESFSTDTQYF
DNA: TGTGCCAGCAGCCAAGAGAGTTTTAGCACAGATACGCAGTATTTT

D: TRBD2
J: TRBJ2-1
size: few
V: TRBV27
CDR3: CASGTSGYNEQFF
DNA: TGTGCCAGTGGGACTAGCGGGTACAATGAGCAGTTCTTC

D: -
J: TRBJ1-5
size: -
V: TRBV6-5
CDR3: CASSWGGGQPQHF
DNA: TGTGCCAGCAGTTGGGGTGGCGGTCAGCCCCAGCATTTT

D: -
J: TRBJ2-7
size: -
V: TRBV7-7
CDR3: CASSQGQNYEQYF
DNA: TGTGCCAGCAGCCAAGGACAGAACTACGAGCAGTACTTC

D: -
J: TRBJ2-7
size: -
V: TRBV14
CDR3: CASSQELLWEGSNEQYF
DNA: TGTGCCAGCAGCCAAGAACTTTTATGGGAAGGGTCCAACGAGCAGTACTTC

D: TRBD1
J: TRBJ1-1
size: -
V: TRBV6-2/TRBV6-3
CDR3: CASSYDRGNTEAFF
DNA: TGTGCCAGCAGTTACGACAGGGGGAACACTGAAGCTTTCTTT

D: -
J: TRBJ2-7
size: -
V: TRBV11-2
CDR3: CASSSLGYEQYF
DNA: TGTGCCAGCAGCTCCCTCGGCTACGAGCAGTACTTC

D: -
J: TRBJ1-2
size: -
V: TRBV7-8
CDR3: CASSLEGQGLYGYTF
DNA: TGTGCCAGCAGCTTAGAGGGGCAGGGACTCTATGGCTACACCTTC

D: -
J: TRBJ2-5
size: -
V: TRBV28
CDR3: CASSPPTSRFETQYF
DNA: TGTGCCAGCAGCCCACCCACAAGCAGGTTTGAGACCCAGTACTTC

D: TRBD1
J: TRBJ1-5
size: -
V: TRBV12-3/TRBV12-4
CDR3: CASSLVQGQGDDQPQHF
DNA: TGTGCCAGCAGTTTAGTCCAGGGACAGGGTGACGATCAGCCCCAGCATTTT

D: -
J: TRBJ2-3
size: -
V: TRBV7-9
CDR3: CASNPQLRDTQYF
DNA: TGTGCCAGCAACCCACAACTACGAGATACGCAGTATTTT

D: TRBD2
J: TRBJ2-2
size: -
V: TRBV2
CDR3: CASSGRAFGELFF
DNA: TGTGCCAGTAGCGGGAGGGCCTTCGGGGAGCTGTTTTTT

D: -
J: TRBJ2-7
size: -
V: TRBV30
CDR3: CAWSESWSEQYF
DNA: TGTGCCTGGAGTGAATCTTGGAGCGAGCAGTACTTC

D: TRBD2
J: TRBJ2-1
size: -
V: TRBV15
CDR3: CATSLTSVTSYNEQFF
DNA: TGTGCCACCAGCCTCACTAGCGTCACCTCCTACAATGAGCAGTTCTTC

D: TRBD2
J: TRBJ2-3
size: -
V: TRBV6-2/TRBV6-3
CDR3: CASSPPQAGGPAQYF
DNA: TGTGCCAGCAGCCCACCCCAAGCGGGAGGGCCGGCGCAGTATTTT

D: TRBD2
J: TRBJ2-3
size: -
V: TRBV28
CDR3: CASSTSGRAGNSDTQYF
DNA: TGTGCCAGCAGTACTAGCGGGAGGGCCGGTAACTCAGATACGCAGTATTTT

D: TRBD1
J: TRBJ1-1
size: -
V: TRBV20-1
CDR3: CSARDRDRGNTEAFF
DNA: TGCAGTGCTAGAGATCGGGACAGGGGGAACACTGAAGCTTTCTTT

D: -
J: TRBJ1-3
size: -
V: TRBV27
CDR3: CASMTQSGNTIYF
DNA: TGTGCCAGCATGACACAGTCTGGAAACACCATATATTTT

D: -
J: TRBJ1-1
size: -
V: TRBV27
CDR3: CASSRPGRLFF
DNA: TGTGCCAGCAGCAGACCCGGACGGCTCTTCTTT